The entry that follows covers one TCR beta chain sequence. The data derive from a study of identifying expanded T cells in peripheral blood. The table came from immunoSEQ multiplex PCR; TCRdb's copy has only in-frame clones and leaves some out. The sample shows roughly 75,000 clones, roughly nine tenths of them seen only once. The sample comprised blood. This TCR was recovered from a person between 18 and 70 years old in good health.

The CDR3 region has the DNA TGTGCCAGCAGTTTTCTAGGGATGAGAAATTCACCCCTCCACTTT. It specifies CASSFLGMRNSPLHF. The chain recombines TRBV27 with TRBJ1-6, with D hard to call. The CDR3 loop spans 15 amino acids. Germline assignment: CDR1 MNHEY and CDR2 SMNVEV (reference sequence). Trimming cost V 3 bases and J 7 bases, with 13 bases left between them.